This TCR beta chain appears in the sequencing data of a study of T cells in localized non-small cell lung cancer. Regarding the study as a whole: The study linked higher blood T cell density to longer overall survival. In uninvolved adjacent lung, T cell clonality reached its highest value, exceeding tumor.

This CDR3 is 16 amino acids long. Data came from immunoSEQ multiplex PCR; TCRdb stores just in-frame clones and leaves some out. The sample consists of about 3,500 clones, 30% to 35% of them appearing once. Regarding this clone: Its antigen is as yet unknown.

Sequencing was performed on normal lung tissue next to the tumor, taken before any cancer treatment. This clonotype was obtained from a woman between 35 and 70 years old with stage I lung adenocarcinoma. The rearrangement uses TRBV7-5 and TRBJ1-2; TRBD1 is the table's D call and was not checked against the DNA. TRBV7-5 is a documented pseudogene. This CDR3 reads CASSLADTGTNYGYTF. The CDR3, as DNA: TGTGCCAGCAGCTTGGCGGATACAGGGACCAACTATGGCTACACCTTC.